This T cell receptor beta chain stems from a study of blood T cell repertoires in COVID-19. Looking at the study overall: Sites across the United States, Italy and Spain contributed samples from acute and convalescent COVID-19. In each case, the material was cDNA or gDNA derived from T cells, B-cell-depleted T cells, or PBMCs.

Germline V gene data show CDR1 as GTSNPN and CDR2 as SVGIG (reference sequence). V was shortened by 5 bases and J by 0 bases, with 16 bases between the two germline ends. This CDR3 has 16 residues. TCRdb's copy holds only in-frame clones and misses some; the assay was immunoSEQ multiplex PCR. The profile covers approximately 190,000 clones, with about 80% appearing a single time and about 15% taken by the ten largest. The specimen sequenced was peripheral blood. The sequence was obtained from a young man with active or convalescent COVID-19. The rearrangement links TRBV30 to TRBJ2-2; the D gene is possibly TRBD2 (7 bases). CDR3 DNA: TGTGCCTGGCACTCGGGGGGCTTAACGAACACCGGGGAGCTGTTTTTT. It specifies CAWHSGGLTNTGELFF.